This is a list of T cell receptor beta chains from one sample in a study of shared clonotypes between healthy human individuals. Here immunoSEQ multiplex PCR was the method, and the copy in TCRdb shows in-frame clones only, minus some. The data show roughly 1 million clones, around 76% seen once. The sequenced sample consisted of memory CD4+ T cells sorted from blood. The receptors stem from a man between 18 and 35 years old in good health. Both conserved end residues are part of each CDR3. A D gene is named only where the DNA matches it firmly. Expanded clones are given a class, and other clones once, few, many or no size at all.

clone size: .
D gene: .
V gene: TRBV27
J gene: TRBJ1-5
CDR3 protein: CASSLARDGIQPQHF
CDR3 DNA: TGTGCCAGCAGTTTAGCGAGGGACGGAATTCAGCCCCAGCATTTT

clone size: .
D gene: TRBD1
V gene: TRBV28
J gene: TRBJ2-4
CDR3 protein: CASQLRTGALYIQYF
CDR3 DNA: TGTGCCAGCCAGCTCCGTACAGGGGCCCTTTACATTCAGTACTTC

clone size: .
D gene: .
V gene: TRBV19
J gene: TRBJ1-2
CDR3 protein: CASSMDGTGYGYTF
CDR3 DNA: TGTGCCAGTAGTATGGACGGAACGGGGTATGGCTACACCTTC

clone size: .
D gene: TRBD1
V gene: TRBV4-1
J gene: TRBJ1-2
CDR3 protein: CASGTDNRNGYTF
CDR3 DNA: TGCGCCAGCGGGACAGACAATCGGAATGGCTACACCTTC

clone size: .
D gene: .
V gene: TRBV11-3
J gene: TRBJ2-2
CDR3 protein: CASSPSTNDANTGELFF
CDR3 DNA: TGTGCCAGCAGCCCAAGTACCAACGACGCGAACACCGGGGAGCTGTTTTTT

clone size: few
D gene: TRBD2
V gene: TRBV29-1
J gene: TRBJ2-5
CDR3 protein: CSVEDQRGGPQETQYF
CDR3 DNA: TGCAGCGTTGAAGATCAGCGCGGGGGGCCTCAAGAGACCCAGTACTTC

clone size: .
D gene: .
V gene: TRBV7-9
J gene: TRBJ1-3
CDR3 protein: CASSLPPGGGVNTIYF
CDR3 DNA: TGTGCCAGCAGCTTACCCCCTGGAGGAGGAGTGAACACCATATATTTT

clone size: many
D gene: TRBD2
V gene: TRBV5-4
J gene: TRBJ2-2
CDR3 protein: CASRAGGPDTGELFF
CDR3 DNA: TGTGCCAGCAGAGCGGGGGGGCCGGACACCGGGGAGCTGTTTTTT

clone size: many
D gene: .
V gene: TRBV4-1
J gene: TRBJ1-6
CDR3 protein: CASSQDSRGDSPLHF
CDR3 DNA: TGCGCCAGCAGCCAGGACAGCAGGGGTGATTCACCCCTCCACTTT

clone size: .
D gene: .
V gene: TRBV12-2
J gene: TRBJ1-3
CDR3 protein: CASRPGHFTGNTIYF
CDR3 DNA: TGTGCAAGTCGCCCGGGACACTTCACGGGAAACACCATATATTTT

clone size: .
D gene: TRBD2
V gene: TRBV6-1
J gene: TRBJ2-3
CDR3 protein: CASSGEGLGTDTQYF
CDR3 DNA: TGTGCCAGCAGCGGGGAGGGACTGGGGACAGATACGCAGTATTTT

clone size: .
D gene: .
V gene: TRBV5-4
J gene: TRBJ1-3
CDR3 protein: CASSLDSFAGNTIYF
CDR3 DNA: TGTGCCAGCAGCTTGGACAGTTTTGCCGGAAACACCATATATTTT

clone size: many
D gene: .
V gene: TRBV19
J gene: TRBJ2-7
CDR3 protein: CASSIRGLSYEQYF
CDR3 DNA: TGTGCCAGTAGTATTCGTGGCCTGTCCTACGAGCAGTACTTC

clone size: .
D gene: .
V gene: TRBV5-4
J gene: TRBJ2-1
CDR3 protein: CASSLDGSKYNEQFF
CDR3 DNA: TGTGCCAGCAGCTTGGACGGGAGTAAATACAATGAGCAGTTCTTC

clone size: few
D gene: .
V gene: TRBV28
J gene: TRBJ1-1
CDR3 protein: CASRDQSLGSTEAFF
CDR3 DNA: TGTGCCAGCAGAGATCAGTCCCTGGGAAGCACTGAAGCTTTCTTT

clone size: .
D gene: .
V gene: TRBV2
J gene: TRBJ2-5
CDR3 protein: CASSPQGSRNDLQYF
CDR3 DNA: TGTGCCAGCAGCCCACAGGGTTCCAGGAATGATCTCCAGTACTTC

clone size: .
D gene: TRBD1
V gene: TRBV29-1
J gene: TRBJ1-1
CDR3 protein: CGVATGLVTEAFF
CDR3 DNA: TGCGGCGTCGCGACAGGGTTAGTCACTGAAGCTTTCTTT